These 15 T cell receptor beta chains originate from one sample sequenced in a study of T-cell memory formation after mild COVID-19. TCRdb reprocessed the 5' RACE reads with MiXCR, giving one entry per CDR3 protein. The data contain fewer than 250,000 distinct CDR3 sequences, more than 25% of them singletons. The sequencing input was PBMCs or a T cell subset sorted from them (not recorded which). The receptors here all came from an adult woman who had mild COVID-19 (a few samples of this study predate the infection). Cell type and time point are not known.

This clonotype was observed a few times. This rearrangement joins TRBV7-3 to TRBJ2-5, with 8 bases fitting TRBD1. The length of the CDR3 is 13 residues. Germline CDR1 SGHTA, CDR2 FQGTGA. V gave up 10 bases and J gave up 4 bases; unmatched junction bases: 8. The CDR3 region is CATGQGMGETQYF. As DNA, the CDR3 is TGTGCCACCGGACAGGGTATGGGAGAGACCCAGTACTTC.

This clonotype was seen repeatedly, ten times or more. The rearrangement joins TRBV27 to TRBJ2-7; D remains unclear. This CDR3 is built from 13 residues. Trimming stripped 3 bases from V and 2 bases from J, with 8 bases between. Germline CDR1 is MNHEY and CDR2 is SMNVEV (reference sequence). DNA of the CDR3: TGTGCCAGCAGTTTGACTGGAACCTACGAGCAGTACTTC. Residues: CASSLTGTYEQYF.

V gene TRBV21-1 combines with J gene TRBJ2-7; TRBD1 was called by the table and not checked on the DNA. TRBV21-1 is an annotated pseudogene. This CDR3 region has 13 residues. The CDR3 nucleotides read TGTGCCAGCAGCAGACAGGCCGTGGGTGAGCAGTACTTC. Protein: CASSRQAVGEQYF.

The chain is built from TRBV18 and TRBJ1-1, with D possibly matching TRBD1 (6 bases). CDR1 KGHSH and CDR2 LQKENI come from the germline V gene. V lost 2 bases, J lost 1 base, and 11 bases lay in between. The CDR3 extends over 15 amino acids. The CDR3 nucleotides read TGTGCCAGCTCACCAAGGCAGGGGAAGAACACTGAAGCTTTCTTT. As protein: CASSPRQGKNTEAFF. The complete variable domain, with remaining parts taken from reference TRBV18 and TRBJ1-1, reads NAGVMQNPRHLVRRRGQEARLRCSPMKGHSHVYWYRQLPEEGLKFMVYLQKENIIDESGMPKERFSAEFPKEGPSILRIQQVVRGDSAAYFCASSPRQGKNTEAFFGQGTRLTVV.

This clonotype has only a few counts. Germline is not matched at one junction end, which may reflect a read error. The gene calls are TRBV12-3 or TRBV12-4 and TRBJ2-2; 7 bases align to TRBD2. This CDR3 region has 15 residues. The CDR3 coding sequence is TGTGCCAGCAGCTTAGCGGGCCCGAACACCGGGGAGCTGTTTTTT. This sequence encodes CASSLAGPNTGELFF.

This clonotype was detected a few times. The chain is built from TRBV5-5 and TRBJ2-2, with a possible D match to TRBD2 (5 bases). Per germline, CDR1 SGHKS and CDR2 YYEKEE (reference sequence). This CDR3 comprises 15 residues. V gave up 2 bases and J gave up 1 base, with 9 bases separating them. In DNA, the CDR3 is TGTGCCAGCAGCTTATTACTAGTGAACACCGGGGAGCTGTTTTTT. Its translation: CASSLLLVNTGELFF.

The rearrangement uses TRBV5-1 and TRBJ2-2; TRBD1 matches at 9 bases. The CDR3 has 14 residues. With 6 bases clipped from V and 4 bases from J, the junction kept 4 bases outside the gene matches. Germline V gives CDR1 SGHRS, CDR2 YFSETQ. The CDR3 nucleotides read TGCGCCAGCACCGCGGACAGGGGCACCGGGGAGCTGTTTTTT. Its protein is CASTADRGTGELFF.

This chain joins TRBV9 and TRBJ2-1; 7 bases match TRBD2. The length of the CDR3 is 16 residues. CDR1 and CDR2 from the germline V gene are SGDLS and YYNGEE. V lost 4 bases, J lost 0 bases, and 7 bases stayed unmatched. CDR3 protein: CASSLSGENSYNEQFF. The CDR3, as DNA: TGTGCCAGCAGCCTGAGCGGGGAAAACTCCTACAATGAGCAGTTCTTC.

This clonotype was counted only a few times. A read error may produce the germline difference seen at one junction end. The chain has TRBV6-5 and TRBJ2-2; D gene unclear. This CDR3 region has 15 residues. The germline V gene encodes CDR1 MNHEY and CDR2 SVGAGI. The chain's CDR3 is CASSYSLRKTAELFF. The CDR3 bases are TGTGCCAGCAGTTACTCTTTGCGGAAGACCGCGGAGCTGTTTTTT.

This sequence joins TRBV2 and TRBJ2-1; no clear D. Germline CDR1 and CDR2: SNHLY and FYNNEI. The CDR3 length is 16 residues. V gave up 5 bases and J gave up 0 bases, with 14 bases separating them. CDR3: CASSSAAISSYNEQFF. CDR3 DNA: TGTGCCAGCAGTTCGGCGGCGATCAGCTCCTACAATGAGCAGTTCTTC.

The V call is TRBV7-9, the J call TRBJ1-2, with D maybe TRBD1 (5 bases). CDR1 is SEHNR, CDR2 FQNEAQ, per germline (reference sequence). There are 14 residues in the CDR3. V dropped 7 bases and J dropped 0 bases, with 12 bases sitting between them. DNA for the CDR3: TGTGCCAGCATCAAACAGGAAACTAACTATGGCTACACCTTC. Encoded protein: CASIKQETNYGYTF. Filled out from reference TRBV7-9 and TRBJ1-2, the complete variable domain reads DTGVSQNPRHKITKRGQNVTFRCDPISEHNRLYWYRQTLGQGPEFLTYFQNEAQLEKSRLLSDRFSAERPKGSFSTLEIQRTEQGDSAMYLCASIKQETNYGYTFGSGTRLTVV.

This clonotype has just a few counts. The chain employs TRBV5-4 and TRBJ2-2; the D is unclear. Per the germline V gene, CDR1 is SGHNT and CDR2 is YYREEE (reference sequence). Trimming removed 0 bases from V and 6 bases from J, with 15 bases in between. The CDR3 contains 16 residues. The CDR3 here is CASSLGGSRSPGELFF. CDR3 in DNA: TGTGCCAGCAGCTTGGGAGGTTCGAGGTCCCCCGGGGAGCTGTTTTTT.

This clonotype was observed a handful of times. The V and J genes are TRBV5-6 and TRBJ1-2; D uncertain. V was shortened by 4 bases and J by 7 bases, with 11 bases between the two germline ends. The length of the CDR3 is 12 residues. Germline CDR1 SGHDT, CDR2 YYEEEE. In DNA, the CDR3 is TGTGCCAGCAGCCCTCGTGCCCTTGGCTACACCTTC. Translation gives CASSPRALGYTF.

The chain couples TRBV4-2 to TRBJ2-1, with a tentative D call TRBD1 (6 bases). Germline lookup yields CDR1 LGHNA and CDR2 YNFKEQ. The V gene lost 4 bases and the J gene lost 12 bases, with 19 bases spanning the gap. CDR3 size: 14 residues. For the CDR3, the DNA is TGTGCCAGCAGCCCCAACACCCAAACGGACAGGCAGTTCTTC. Its protein product is CASSPNTQTDRQFF.

The rearrangement links TRBV29-1 to TRBJ2-7; D is possibly TRBD1 (6 bases). The CDR3 loop spans 15 amino acids. V shed 6 bases and J shed 2 bases, with 20 bases lying between them. Germline-derived CDR1 and CDR2 are SQVTM and ANQGSEA. CDR3 amino acids: CSVLGSGTPAYEQYF. CDR3 nucleotides: TGCAGCGTCCTCGGGTCCGGGACACCAGCCTACGAGCAGTACTTC.